What follows are 14 T cell receptor beta chains derived from one specimen sequenced in a study of T cells in Graves' hyperthyroidism and ophthalmopathy. What was amplified from RNA transcripts were TCR beta CDR3 regions. The primer set for the first-round RT-PCR of the TCR CDR3 was HTBI. A single record per CDR3 protein comes from TCRdb applying MiXCR to the multiplex PCR reads. The sample has 50,000 to 75,000 distinct CDR3 sequences; about 49% are singletons. Specimen: blood. Receptors were obtained from a woman in her 30s with Graves' ophthalmopathy.

This clonotype is medium-sized (0.01 to 0.1%) in the sample. The V call is TRBV24-1, the J call TRBJ2-3, with 7 bases identical to TRBD2. The CDR3 contains 16 residues. The germline CDR1 and CDR2 sequences are KGHDR and SFDVKD. The V segment lost 4 bases and the J segment 2 bases; nucleotides outside the gene matches: 8. The CDR3 DNA is TGTGCCACCAGTGAGACCACTAGCGTGGACACAGATACGCAGTATTTT. It codes for CATSETTSVDTDTQYF.

The V gene is TRBV19, the J gene TRBJ1-6; tentatively, D is TRBD1 (5 bases). This CDR3 region has 14 residues. Between the trimmed V and J ends, which lost 7 bases and 5 bases, there was a span of 12 bases. Germline assignment: CDR1 LNHDA and CDR2 SQIVND (reference sequence). CDR3 loop: CASNWGRDNSPLHF. The CDR3 DNA reads TGTGCCAGTAATTGGGGCAGAGATAATTCACCCCTCCACTTT.

This chain links TRBV29-1 with TRBJ1-6, with D tentatively TRBD1 (5 bases). Germline lookup yields CDR1 SQVTM and CDR2 ANQGSEA. The V and J ends lost 4 bases and 5 bases respectively, with 6 bases between them. This CDR3 is 12 amino acids long. The CDR3 loop reads CSVGGDNSPLHF. In nucleotides, the CDR3 is TGCAGCGTTGGAGGGGATAATTCACCCCTCCACTTT.

CDR3 coding DNA: TGCAGTGCTAGAACCAGCTCCTATAATTCACCCCTCCACTTT. As protein: CSARTSSYNSPLHF. The chain links TRBV20-1 to TRBJ1-6; D is unresolved. Trimming cost V 2 bases and J 0 bases, with 5 bases left between them. The CDR3 totals 14 residues. From germline, CDR1 is DFQATT and CDR2 SNEGSKA (reference sequence).

The V gene is TRBV5-5, the J gene TRBJ2-1, with TRBD2 matching 8 bases. CDR1 is SGHKS and CDR2 is YYEKEE in the germline V gene (reference sequence). V dropped 5 bases and J dropped 7; count of bases not matched to a gene: 5. The CDR3 covers 13 residues. In DNA, the CDR3 is TGTGCCAGCAGAGCCGGGGGGGTTAATGAGCAGTTCTTC. This translates into CASRAGGVNEQFF. Filled out from reference TRBV5-5 and TRBJ2-1, the complete variable domain reads DAGVTQSPTHLIKTRGQQVTLRCSPISGHKSVSWYQQVLGQGPQFIFQYYEKEERGRGNFPDRFSARQFPNYSSELNVNALLLGDSALYLCASRAGGVNEQFFGPGTRLTVL.

The V and J genes are TRBV11-2 and TRBJ2-6, with a possible D match to TRBD2 (6 bases). V lost 6 bases to trimming and J lost 11 bases, with 17 bases between them. Germline CDR1 SGHAT, CDR2 FQNNGV. The CDR3 is made up of 14 amino acids. Written as DNA, the CDR3 is TGTGCCAGCAGTGTTAGGGACGGGGACTACGTCCTGACTTTC. Its protein product is CASSVRDGDYVLTF.

CDR3 DNA sequence: TGTGCCACCAGCAGTAGACAGGGGGCTTACAATGAGCAGTTCTTC. Translating it yields CATSSRQGAYNEQFF. The rearrangement joins TRBV15 to TRBJ2-1; 10 positions match TRBD1. Trimming cost V 3 bases and J 4 bases; bases outside gene matches: 3. The CDR3 sequence is 15 residues long. Germline CDR1 is LNHNV and CDR2 is YYDKDF (reference sequence).

In regard to this clonotype: The conserved phenylalanine or tryptophan is not found at the CDR3 terminus, so this likely reflects a read error. The chain is built from TRBV20-1 and TRBJ2-3; 12 nucleotides align to TRBD1. CDR1 is DFQATT, CDR2 SNEGSKA, per germline (reference sequence). The CDR3 has 14 residues. The J segment lost 4 bases and the V segment lost 3 bases, leaving 2 bases of the junction unmatched. The CDR3 nucleotides read TGCAGTGCTAGCGGGACAGGGGGCGCAGATACGCAGTATTTG. It yields the protein CSASGTGGADTQYL.

Details on this clonotype: An end of the junction differs from the germline gene, which may be a read error. The chain combines TRBV18 with TRBJ1-1, with D perhaps TRBD1 (6 bases). From germline, CDR1 is KGHSH and CDR2 LQKENI. The CDR3 has 13 residues. The DNA for the CDR3 is TGTGCCTGCTCACAAACAGGGAAAACTGAAGCTTTCTTT. This codes for CACSQTGKTEAFF. Combining the CDR3 with reference TRBV18 and TRBJ1-1 gives the whole variable domain NAGVMQNPRHLVRRRGQEARLRCSPMKGHSHVYWYRQLPEEGLKFMVYLQKENIIDESGMPKERFSAEFPKEGPSILRIQQVVRGDSAAYFCACSQTGKTEAFFGQGTRLTVV.

This clonotype has a count of ten or more. The gene calls are TRBV12-3 or TRBV12-4 and TRBJ2-3; the match to TRBD2 covers 13 bases. The V segment lost 5 bases and the J segment 5 bases; nucleotides outside the gene matches: 7. The length of the CDR3 is 16 residues. For the CDR3, the DNA is TGTGCCAGCAGTCTAGGACTAGCGGGAGCTTTAGATACGCAGTATTTT. Protein: CASSLGLAGALDTQYF.

This clonotype was seen many times. The chain combines TRBV20-1 with TRBJ1-1; D gene unclear. The germline V gene has CDR1 DFQATT and CDR2 SNEGSKA (reference sequence). The CDR3 runs to 14 residues. V was clipped by 0 bases and J by 2 bases, with 10 bases between them. The CDR3 spells CSAREWDTNTEAFF. For the CDR3, the DNA is TGCAGTGCTAGAGAGTGGGATACTAACACTGAAGCTTTCTTT.

This clonotype came up a few times. This CDR3 is missing its conserved last phenylalanine or tryptophan, likely due to a read error. This sequence joins TRBV5-5 and TRBJ1-4; D might be TRBD1 (5 bases). CDR1 is SGHKS, CDR2 YYEKEE, per germline (reference sequence). V gave up 4 bases and J gave up 6 bases, with 22 bases separating them. The CDR3 loop spans 17 amino acids. This CDR3 is CASSVGTWSPSDEKLFL. CDR3 sequence (DNA): TGTGCCAGCAGCGTGGGGACGTGGAGTCCTTCCGATGAAAAACTGTTTCTT.

This clonotype occurred a few times. Being one base from a much bigger clone, this may be a read error. V usage is TRBV5-1 and J usage is TRBJ1-1; TRBD1 is a possible D gene (6 bases). V was trimmed by 2 bases and J by 8 bases, leaving 16 bases between them. Germline CDR1 is SGHRS and CDR2 is YFSETQ. The CDR3 sequence is 14 residues long. The CDR3 here is CASSFQGEGEEAFF. CDR3 nucleotides: TGCGCCAGCAGCTTCCAGGGTGAGGGGGAGGAAGCTTTCTTT.

About this clonotype itself: No conserved phenylalanine or tryptophan is present at the end of the CDR3, so a read error is the likely explanation. The gene calls are TRBV9 and TRBJ2-5; D is possibly TRBD1 (6 bases). The CDR3 consists of 15 residues. V was clipped by 4 bases and J by 11 bases, with 24 bases between them. The V gene's germline CDR1 is SGDLS and CDR2 YYNGEE. The CDR3 region is CASSKDGGVTDTQYC. The DNA of the CDR3 is TGTGCCAGCAGCAAAGATGGGGGCGTTACAGATACGCAGTACTGC.